The present entry profiles one TCR beta chain with its context. The data were taken from a study of T cell responses to AZD1222 COVID-19 vaccine. Trimming left V 2 bases short and J 4 bases short, with 15 bases between. CDR1 is SGHDT and CDR2 is YYEEEE in the germline V gene. The CDR3 has 15 residues. The protocol was immunoSEQ multiplex PCR, while the TCRdb copy is restricted to in-frame clones and leaves out a portion. Here the sample spans 150,000 or so clones, 90% to 95% being singletons. The TCR comes from an adult in good health. The chain employs TRBV5-6 and TRBJ1-1, with D possibly TRBD1 on 6 matching bases. The material sequenced was peripheral blood, taken on day 0 of AZD1222 vaccination. The CDR3 here is CASSFGQKTGTEAFF. CDR3 coding DNA: TGTGCCAGCAGCTTTGGACAAAAGACAGGCACTGAAGCTTTCTTT.